The 20 T cell receptor beta chains presented below share a single source sample, sequenced in a study of glioma-infiltrating T cells. Using RNA template, CDR3s of TCR alpha and beta were amplified with iRepertoire arm-PCR. TCRdb used MiXCR to reprocess the multiplex PCR reads, holding one entry per CDR3 protein. This sample has 100,000 to 150,000 distinct CDR3 sequences; around 25% occur once, and the top ten carry about a quarter. Sequenced input: glioma tissue, nonneoplastic brain tissue, or PBMCs (not recorded which). The receptors here all came from a human donor with low-grade glioma or glioblastoma, undergoing nonglioma brain surgery, or in good health (not recorded which).

As regards this clonotype: An end of the junction differs from the germline gene, which may be a read error. The chain's CDR3 is CASSVLNEQSF. CDR3 DNA sequence: TGTGCCAGCAGCGTCCTCAATGAGCAGTCCTTC. The chain combines TRBV7-2 with TRBJ2-1; D gene ambiguous. In germline, CDR1 is SGHTA, CDR2 FQGNSA. The length of the CDR3 is 11 residues. Based on the CDR3 plus reference TRBV7-2 and TRBJ2-1, the full variable domain is GAGVSQSPSNKVTEKGKDVELRCDPISGHTALYWYRQSLGQGLEFLIYFQGNSAPDKSGLPSDRFSAERTGGSVSTLTIQRTQQEDSAVYLCASSVLNEQSFGPGTRLTVL.

This clonotype showed up just a few times. The genes are TRBV6-1 and TRBJ2-2; TRBD2 matches 7 bases. The CDR3 extends over 14 amino acids. The V gene's germline CDR1 is MNHNS and CDR2 SASEGT. With 6 bases clipped from V and 3 bases from J, the junction kept 4 bases outside the gene matches. This CDR3 reads CASRVGGYTGELFF. CDR3 nucleotides: TGTGCCAGCAGGGTCGGGGGGTACACCGGGGAGCTGTTTTTT.

This clonotype has a count of ten or more. J is TRBJ1-3 and V is TRBV27; tentatively, D is TRBD1 (5 bases). V was shortened by 10 bases and J by 3 bases, with 16 bases between the two germline ends. The germline V gene encodes CDR1 MNHEY and CDR2 SMNVEV (reference sequence). This CDR3 contains 14 residues. The CDR3 protein is CATQDTPRGNTIYF. The CDR3 DNA reads as TGTGCCACCCAGGACACCCCACGTGGAAACACCATATATTTT.

The CDR3 reads CASSQDKGGGVTSGYTDTQYF. CDR3 nucleotides: TGCGCCAGCAGCCAAGATAAGGGAGGGGGCGTGACTAGCGGGTACACAGATACGCAGTATTTT. The V gene is TRBV4-1, the J gene TRBJ2-3, with 10 bases matching TRBD2. The CDR3 loop spans 21 amino acids. Trimming took 0 bases from V and 2 from J; bases not matched to a gene: 17. CDR1 and CDR2 (germline): MGHRA, YSYEKL.

As to this clonotype: A read error is possible here, since a much larger clone lies one base away. Because the CDR3 is missing its conserved closing phenylalanine or tryptophan, this is likely a read error. V is TRBV27 and J is TRBJ1-2, with D tentatively TRBD1 (5 bases). The CDR3 is 16 amino acids. Germline assignment: CDR1 MNHEY and CDR2 SMNVEV (reference sequence). Trimming left V 5 bases short and J 11 bases short, with 27 bases between. In DNA, the CDR3 is TGTGCCAGCAGTCCTGGGGCAGGGATCTCTACGATGCGGTACACCTCC. It yields the protein CASSPGAGISTMRYTS.

This clonotype was picked up a small number of times. This chain connects TRBV20-1 to TRBJ2-7, with 10 positions matching TRBD1. With V trimmed by 3 bases and J by 6 bases, 5 bases remained unmatched. The length of the CDR3 is 13 residues. CDR1 and CDR2 from the germline V gene are DFQATT and SNEGSKA (reference sequence). The CDR3 here is CSASRDRGSEQYV. The CDR3 nucleotides read TGCAGTGCTAGTCGGGACAGGGGCTCCGAGCAGTACGTC.

The table lists this clonotype with many counts. The V gene is TRBV14, the J gene TRBJ1-1; D unclear. CDR1 is SGHDN and CDR2 is FVKESK in the germline V gene. V lost 3 bases to trimming and J lost 5 bases, with 10 bases between them. The CDR3 consists of 13 residues. CDR3 in amino acids: CASSQISGTEAFF. Written as DNA, the CDR3 is TGTGCCAGCAGCCAGATATCCGGAACTGAAGCTTTCTTT.

This clonotype was detected only a few times. V gene TRBV15 combines with J gene TRBJ1-4, with 7 bases lining up with TRBD1. Germline V lookup: CDR1 LNHNV, CDR2 YYDKDF (reference sequence). This CDR3 has 15 amino acids. J was trimmed by 2 bases and V by 6 bases; bases with no gene match: 6. CDR3 DNA sequence: TGTGCCACCAGAAACGACAGGGCGACTAATGAAAAACTGTTTTTT. Its protein product is CATRNDRATNEKLFF.

In its sample, this clonotype was seen many times. The chain employs TRBV12-3 or TRBV12-4 and TRBJ2-1, with 8 bases lining up with TRBD2. This CDR3 comprises 14 residues. V lost 6 bases to trimming and J lost 0 bases; unmatched junction nucleotides: 1. CDR3 sequence: CASRTSGSYNEQFF. The CDR3 DNA reads as TGTGCCAGCAGAACTAGCGGCTCCTACAATGAGCAGTTCTTC.

The chain recombines TRBV20-1 with TRBJ1-2; a weak D match, TRBD1 (5 bases). V lost 0 bases to trimming and J lost 2 bases, with 13 bases between them. This CDR3 is 15 amino acids long. Per germline, CDR1 DFQATT and CDR2 SNEGSKA (reference sequence). CDR3 loop: CSARDVEGRNYGYTF. For the CDR3, the DNA is TGCAGTGCTAGAGATGTGGAGGGGCGGAACTATGGCTACACCTTC.

This clonotype came up a few times. The genes are TRBV5-8 and TRBJ2-5; 8 nucleotides align to TRBD1. Germline trimming cut 0 bases from V and 5 bases from J; bases unmatched to any gene: 6. The V gene's germline CDR1 is SGHTS and CDR2 YDEGEE. CDR3 size: 15 residues. CDR3 in DNA: TGTGCCAGCAGCTTGGAGGGACAGGAGGCCGAGACCCAGTACTTC. This codes for CASSLEGQEAETQYF.

This clonotype was seen repeatedly, ten times or more. The J gene is TRBJ2-1, the V gene TRBV27; TRBD1 might be the D (7 bases). Germline CDR1 MNHEY, CDR2 SMNVEV (reference sequence). This CDR3 is 15 amino acids long. The germline V and J ends were trimmed by 6 bases and 9 bases, with 21 bases remaining between them. In DNA form, the CDR3 reads TGTGCCAGCAGGGGGGACAGTGGGGGGTTTCGTGAGCAGTTCTTC. It translates to CASRGDSGGFREQFF.

The table lists this clonotype with many counts. The gene calls are TRBV6-2 or TRBV6-3 and TRBJ2-7, with D perhaps TRBD1 or TRBD2 (6 bases each). The CDR3 loop spans 14 amino acids. Trimming pared 5 bases from V and 5 bases from J, leaving 16 bases between. Germline lookup yields CDR1 MNHEY and CDR2 SVGEGT. The CDR3 sequence: CASSPRGAGDEQYV. The CDR3 bases are TGTGCCAGCAGTCCAAGGGGGGCCGGGGACGAGCAGTACGTC.

A few counts support this clonotype. The chain uses TRBV7-2 and TRBJ2-1; the D gene is possibly TRBD1 (6 bases). This CDR3 contains 13 residues. Germline CDR1 SGHTA, CDR2 FQGNSA. The V end was cut by 4 bases, the J end by 10 bases, with 14 bases between. The CDR3 DNA sequence: TGTGCCAGCAGCTCGGTCAGGGGCGGCGAGCAGTTCTTC. Protein sequence: CASSSVRGGEQFF.

There are many counts of this clonotype. The V call is TRBV7-2, the J call TRBJ2-1; TRBD2 aligns across 14 bases. The germline gives CDR1 SGHTA, CDR2 FQGNSA. J was trimmed by 8 bases and V by 2 bases; bases with no gene match: 8. The CDR3 loop spans 17 amino acids. The CDR3 is CASSLIGTSGGVDEQFF. Written as DNA, the CDR3 is TGTGCCAGCAGCTTAATTGGGACTAGCGGGGGAGTTGATGAGCAGTTCTTC.

This clonotype occurred a few times. The rearrangement links TRBV20-1 to TRBJ2-7; 9 bases agree with TRBD2. The CDR3 runs 11 residues. Germline V gene sequence: CDR1 DFQATT, CDR2 SNEGSKA (reference sequence). CDR3 sequence reads: CSAIAGAVWVV. The CDR3 DNA follows: TGCAGTGCAATAGCGGGGGCCGTATGGGTCGTC.

The table lists this clonotype with a few counts. The chain employs TRBV20-1 and TRBJ1-5; D not certain. The CDR3 spans 15 residues. V shed 2 bases and J shed 4 bases, with 15 bases lying between them. Germline values: CDR1 DFQATT, CDR2 SNEGSKA (reference sequence). CDR3 in amino acids: CSARRDGVENQPQHF. In DNA form, the CDR3 reads TGCAGTGCTAGACGGGATGGGGTGGAAAATCAGCCCCAGCATTTT.

The chain joins TRBV11-3 to TRBJ1-2; D is uncertain. In germline, CDR1 is SGHNT, CDR2 YENEEA. This CDR3 region has 13 residues. Deletions cut 5 bases from V and 7 bases from J, with 14 bases between. CDR3 nucleotide sequence: TGTGCCAGCAGCCTTCAGAGGGTCCGTGGCTACACCTTC. It specifies CASSLQRVRGYTF.

The chain combines TRBV20-1 with TRBJ1-3; D is ambiguous. In germline, CDR1 is DFQATT, CDR2 SNEGSKA (reference sequence). V lost 5 bases, J lost 4 bases, and 12 bases lay in between. The CDR3 has 13 residues. CDR3 amino acids: CSAPSEAGNTIYF. Written as DNA, the CDR3 is TGCAGTGCTCCTTCGGAGGCGGGAAACACCATATATTTT.

This clonotype was detected only a few times. V usage is TRBV20-1 and J usage is TRBJ2-1; TRBD2 aligns across 11 bases. In germline, CDR1 is DFQATT, CDR2 SNEGSKA (reference sequence). The CDR3 is 14 residues long. Losses at the gene ends were 6 bases for V and 7 bases for J; bases not matched to a gene: 8. The CDR3 sequence is CSALAGGLDNEQFF. CDR3 sequence (DNA): TGCAGTGCCTTAGCGGGGGGGCTTGATAATGAGCAGTTCTTC.